This T cell receptor (beta chain) was found in a study of T-cell reconstitution after alpha-beta-depleted transplantation in children. It was with unique molecular identifiers that the TCRbeta library was prepared. Via MiXCR, TCRdb re-called the PCR reads, giving one row per CDR3 protein. The sample carries 440,000 or so distinct CDR3 sequences, 11% recorded once. J gave up 4 bases and V 8 bases, and 9 bases lay outside the gene matches. Germline V gene data show CDR1 as MNHEY and CDR2 as SMNVEV (reference sequence). The CDR3 covers 14 residues. The J gene is TRBJ2-5, the V gene TRBV27, with TRBD2 matching over 8 bases. The material was PBMCs from the stem cell graft donor, obtained from the stem cell graft. The sequence came from a human donor who donated a stem cell graft to a child with acute myeloid leukemia. The DNA for the CDR3 is TGTGCCAGCCGCCCAGCGGGGGCTCGAGAGACCCAGTACTTC. The encoded protein is CASRPAGARETQYF.